This T cell receptor (beta chain) was recorded in a study of CD8 T cells in ankylosing spondylitis. From germline, CDR1 is LNHDA and CDR2 SQIVND (reference sequence). The CDR3 sequence is 15 residues long. Deletions cut 8 bases from V and 8 bases from J, with 24 bases between. This clonotype was detected only a few times. MiXCR, applied by TCRdb to the 5' RACE reads, yields one record per CDR3 protein. The repertoire has 150,000 to 200,000 distinct CDR3 sequences, around 10% of them found once; the top ten carry 25% to 30%. Sequenced input: blood, either unsorted or a sorted T cell fraction (not recorded which). The chain is built from TRBV19 and TRBJ1-2, with D maybe TRBD1 (6 bases). The receptor comes from a male donor with ankylosing spondylitis or in good health (not recorded which). The DNA for the CDR3 is TGTGCCAGTCTCTCGCCCGGGACACGGAACCAAGGCTACACCTTC. Residues: CASLSPGTRNQGYTF.